This TCR beta chain derives from a study of radiation and T cells in renal cell carcinoma. Described time point: baseline pretreatment blood. Specified treatment: 15 Gy SBRT to primary tumor, nephrectomy 4 weeks later. Produced via immunoSEQ multiplex PCR; TCRdb's table is partial and in-frame only. This repertoire shows 120,000 to 150,000 clones, roughly 90% found once; its top ten account for approximately 4%. V dropped 4 bases and J dropped 3 bases, with 16 bases sitting between them. The CDR3 extends over 16 amino acids. Germline CDR1 SGHNT, CDR2 YYREEE (reference sequence). This TCR came from a woman in her seventies with renal cell carcinoma. Sequencing was performed on blood, taken from a patient whose treatment included radiotherapy and nephrectomy. The V call is TRBV5-4, the J call TRBJ2-2; TRBD1 might be the D (7 bases). CDR3 DNA: TGTGCCAGCAGCCCCGCGGGACAGTCCCACACCGGGGAGCTGTTTTTT. This gives the protein CASSPAGQSHTGELFF.